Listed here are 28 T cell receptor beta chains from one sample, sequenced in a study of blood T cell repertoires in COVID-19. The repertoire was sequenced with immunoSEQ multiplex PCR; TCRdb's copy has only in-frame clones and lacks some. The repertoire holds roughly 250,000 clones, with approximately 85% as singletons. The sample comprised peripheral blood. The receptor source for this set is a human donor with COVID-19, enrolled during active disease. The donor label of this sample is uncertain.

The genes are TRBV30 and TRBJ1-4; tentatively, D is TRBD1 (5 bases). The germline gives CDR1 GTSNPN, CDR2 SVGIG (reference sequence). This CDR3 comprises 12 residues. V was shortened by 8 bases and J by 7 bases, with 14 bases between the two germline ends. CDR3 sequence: CAQGQSGEKLFF. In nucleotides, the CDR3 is TGTGCCCAAGGACAATCGGGTGAAAAACTGTTTTTT. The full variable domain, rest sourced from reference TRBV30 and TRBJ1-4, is SQTIHQWPATLVQPVGSPLSLECTVEGTSNPNLYWYRQAAGRGLQLLFYSVGIGQISSEVPQNLSASRPQDRQFILSSKKLLLSDSGFYLCAQGQSGEKLFFGSGTQLSVL.

The CDR3 DNA reads TGTGCCAGTAGTTTTACAGAGGGCACTGAAGCTTTCTTT. Its translation: CASSFTEGTEAFF. The chain joins TRBV19 to TRBJ1-1; D unresolved. Trimming cost V 5 bases and J 4 bases, with 11 bases left between them. There are 13 residues in the CDR3. Looked up from germline, CDR1 is LNHDA and CDR2 is SQIVND (reference sequence).

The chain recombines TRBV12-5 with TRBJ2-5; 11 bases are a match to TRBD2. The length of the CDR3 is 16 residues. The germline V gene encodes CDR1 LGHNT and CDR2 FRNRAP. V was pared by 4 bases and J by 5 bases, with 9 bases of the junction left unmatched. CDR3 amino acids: CASGSSVLAGEETQYF. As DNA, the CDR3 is TGTGCTAGTGGTTCCTCAGTACTAGCGGGAGAGGAGACCCAGTACTTC.

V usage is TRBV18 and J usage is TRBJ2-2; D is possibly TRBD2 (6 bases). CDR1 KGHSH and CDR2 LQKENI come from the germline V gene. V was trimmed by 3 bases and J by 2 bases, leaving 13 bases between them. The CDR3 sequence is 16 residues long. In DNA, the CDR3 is TGTGCCAGCTCACCGGGGACTTTTCGAAACACCGGGGAGCTGTTTTTT. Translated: CASSPGTFRNTGELFF.

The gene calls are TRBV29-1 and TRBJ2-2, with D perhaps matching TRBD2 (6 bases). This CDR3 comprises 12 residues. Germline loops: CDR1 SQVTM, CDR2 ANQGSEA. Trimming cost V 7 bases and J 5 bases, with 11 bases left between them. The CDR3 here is CSANRGTGELFF. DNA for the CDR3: TGCAGCGCTAACCGGGGGACCGGGGAGCTGTTTTTT.

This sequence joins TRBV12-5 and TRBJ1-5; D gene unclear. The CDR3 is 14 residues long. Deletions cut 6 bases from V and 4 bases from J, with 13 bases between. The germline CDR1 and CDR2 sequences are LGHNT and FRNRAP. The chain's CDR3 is CASGPLSWNQPQHF. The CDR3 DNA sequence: TGTGCTAGTGGCCCACTCTCATGGAATCAGCCCCAGCATTTT.

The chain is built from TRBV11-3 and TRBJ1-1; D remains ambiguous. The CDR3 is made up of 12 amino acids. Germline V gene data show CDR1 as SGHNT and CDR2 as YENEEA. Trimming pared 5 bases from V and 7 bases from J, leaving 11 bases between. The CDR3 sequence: CASSPTRGEAFF. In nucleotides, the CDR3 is TGTGCCAGCAGCCCCACCCGGGGTGAAGCTTTCTTT. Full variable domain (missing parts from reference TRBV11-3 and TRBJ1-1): EAGVVQSPRYKIIEKKQPVAFWCNPISGHNTLYWYLQNLGQGPELLIRYENEEAVDDSQLPKDRFSAERLKGVDSTLKIQPAELGDSAVYLCASSPTRGEAFFGQGTRLTVV.

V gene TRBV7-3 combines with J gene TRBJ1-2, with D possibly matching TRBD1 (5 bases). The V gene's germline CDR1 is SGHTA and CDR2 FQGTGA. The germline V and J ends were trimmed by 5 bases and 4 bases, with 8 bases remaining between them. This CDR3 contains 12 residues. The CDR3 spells CASSIDSYGYTF. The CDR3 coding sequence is TGTGCCAGCAGCATCGACAGCTATGGCTACACCTTC.

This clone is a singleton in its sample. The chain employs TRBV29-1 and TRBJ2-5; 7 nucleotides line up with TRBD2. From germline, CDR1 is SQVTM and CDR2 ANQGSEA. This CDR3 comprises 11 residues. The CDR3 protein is CVGGEEETQYF. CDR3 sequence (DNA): TGCGTGGGGGGGGAGGAGGAGACCCAGTACTTC. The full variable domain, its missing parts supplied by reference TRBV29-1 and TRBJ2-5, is SAVISQKPSRDICQRGTSLTIQCQVDSQVTMMFWYRQQPGQSLTLIATANQGSEATYESGFVIDKFPISRPNLTFSTLTVSNMSPEDSSIYLCVGGEEETQYFGPGTRLLVL.

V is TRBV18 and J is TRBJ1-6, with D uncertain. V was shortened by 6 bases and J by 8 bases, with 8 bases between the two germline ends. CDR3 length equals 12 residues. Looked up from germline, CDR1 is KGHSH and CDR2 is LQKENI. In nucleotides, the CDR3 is TGTGCCAGCTCTCCGTATGATTCACCCCTCCACTTT. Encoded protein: CASSPYDSPLHF.

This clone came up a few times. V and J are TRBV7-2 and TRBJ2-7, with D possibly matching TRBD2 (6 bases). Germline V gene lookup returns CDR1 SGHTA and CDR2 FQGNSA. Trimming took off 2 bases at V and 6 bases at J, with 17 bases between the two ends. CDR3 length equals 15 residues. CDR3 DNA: TGTGCCAGCAGCTTAAACACGGGAGTGAGAGCCGAGCAGTACTTC. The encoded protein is CASSLNTGVRAEQYF.

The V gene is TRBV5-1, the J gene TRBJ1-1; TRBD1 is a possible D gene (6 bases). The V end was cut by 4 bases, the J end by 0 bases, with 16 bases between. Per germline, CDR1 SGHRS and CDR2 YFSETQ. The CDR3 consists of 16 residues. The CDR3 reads CASSQRGGTMNTEAFF. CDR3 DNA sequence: TGCGCCAGCAGCCAGAGGGGGGGAACAATGAACACTGAAGCTTTCTTT.

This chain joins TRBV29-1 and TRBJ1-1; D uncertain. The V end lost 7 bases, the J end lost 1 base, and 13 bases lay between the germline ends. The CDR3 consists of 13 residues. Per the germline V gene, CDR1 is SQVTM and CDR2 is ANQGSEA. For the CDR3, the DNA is TGCAGCGCCCAGCCCCGACAGAACACTGAAGCTTTCTTT. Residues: CSAQPRQNTEAFF.

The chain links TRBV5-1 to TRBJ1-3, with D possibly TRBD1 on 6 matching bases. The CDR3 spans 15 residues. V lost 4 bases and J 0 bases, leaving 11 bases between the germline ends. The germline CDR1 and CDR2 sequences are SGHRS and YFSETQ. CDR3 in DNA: TGCGCCAGCAGCCTACTGACAGGCTCTGGAAACACCATATATTTT. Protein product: CASSLLTGSGNTIYF. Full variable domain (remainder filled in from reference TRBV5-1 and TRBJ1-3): KAGVTQTPRYLIKTRGQQVTLSCSPISGHRSVSWYQQTPGQGLQFLFEYFSETQRNKGNFPGRFSGRQFSNSRSEMNVSTLELGDSALYLCASSLLTGSGNTIYFGEGSWLTVV.

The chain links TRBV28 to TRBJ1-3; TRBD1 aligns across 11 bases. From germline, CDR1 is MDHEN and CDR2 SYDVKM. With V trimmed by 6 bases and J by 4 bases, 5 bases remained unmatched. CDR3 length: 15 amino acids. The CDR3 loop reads CASSPDRGQGNTIYF. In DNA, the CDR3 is TGTGCCAGCAGCCCGGACAGGGGGCAAGGAAACACCATATATTTT.

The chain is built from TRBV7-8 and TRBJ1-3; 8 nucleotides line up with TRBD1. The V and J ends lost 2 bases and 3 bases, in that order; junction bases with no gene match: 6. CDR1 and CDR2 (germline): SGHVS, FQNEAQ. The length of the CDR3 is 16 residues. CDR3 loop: CASSLSGQGGGNTIYF. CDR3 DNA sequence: TGTGCCAGCAGCTTAAGCGGACAGGGAGGTGGAAACACCATATATTTT. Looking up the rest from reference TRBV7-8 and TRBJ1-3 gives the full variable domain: GAGVSQSPRYKVAKRGQDVALRCDPISGHVSLFWYQQALGQGPEFLTYFQNEAQLDKSGLPSDRFFAERPEGSVSTLKIQRTQQEDSAVYLCASSLSGQGGGNTIYFGEGSWLTVV.

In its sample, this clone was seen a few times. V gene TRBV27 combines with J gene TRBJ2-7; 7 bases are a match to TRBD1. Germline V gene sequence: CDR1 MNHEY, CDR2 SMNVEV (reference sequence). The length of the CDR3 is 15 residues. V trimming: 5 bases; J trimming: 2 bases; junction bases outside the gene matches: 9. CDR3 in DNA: TGTGCCAGCAGTGCTCCGGGACAGACGCCCTACGAGCAGTACTTC. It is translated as CASSAPGQTPYEQYF.

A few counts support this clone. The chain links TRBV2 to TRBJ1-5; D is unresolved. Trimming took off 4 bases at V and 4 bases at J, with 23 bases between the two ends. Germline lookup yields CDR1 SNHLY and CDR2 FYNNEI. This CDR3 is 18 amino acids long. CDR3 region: CASSVRGRGIYGNQPQHF. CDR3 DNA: TGTGCCAGCAGTGTTCGGGGTCGGGGAATCTATGGGAATCAGCCCCAGCATTTT. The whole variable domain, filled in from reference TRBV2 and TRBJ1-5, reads EPEVTQTPSHQVTQMGQEVILRCVPISNHLYFYWYRQILGQKVEFLVSFYNNEISEKSEIFDDQFSVERPDGSNFTLKIRSTKLEDSAMYFCASSVRGRGIYGNQPQHFGDGTRLSIL.

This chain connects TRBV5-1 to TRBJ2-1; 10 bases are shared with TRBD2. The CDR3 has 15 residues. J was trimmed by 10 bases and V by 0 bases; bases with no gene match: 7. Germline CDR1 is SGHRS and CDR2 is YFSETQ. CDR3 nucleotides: TGCGCCAGCAGCTTGGGCCTAGCGGGAGAGGGGGAGCAGTTCTTC. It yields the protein CASSLGLAGEGEQFF.

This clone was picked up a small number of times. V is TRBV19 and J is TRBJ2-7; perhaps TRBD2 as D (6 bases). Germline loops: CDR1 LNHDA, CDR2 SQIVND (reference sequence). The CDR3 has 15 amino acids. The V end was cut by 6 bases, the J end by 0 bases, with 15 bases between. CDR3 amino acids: CASSPRAGSSYEQYF. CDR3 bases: TGTGCCAGTAGCCCTCGGGCGGGAAGCTCCTACGAGCAGTACTTC.

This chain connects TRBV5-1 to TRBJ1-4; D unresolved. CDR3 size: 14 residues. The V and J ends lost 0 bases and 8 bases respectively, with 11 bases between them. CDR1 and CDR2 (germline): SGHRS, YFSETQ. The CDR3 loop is CASSLATMTEKLFF. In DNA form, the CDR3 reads TGCGCCAGCAGCTTGGCAACTATGACCGAAAAACTGTTTTTT.

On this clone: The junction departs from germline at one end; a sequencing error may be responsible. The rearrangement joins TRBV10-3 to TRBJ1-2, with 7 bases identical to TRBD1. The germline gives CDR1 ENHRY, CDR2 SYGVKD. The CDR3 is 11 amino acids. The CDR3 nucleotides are TGTGCCATCCTCAGGGGGACGGAATTGGCCTTC. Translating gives CAILRGTELAF.

The CDR3 DNA sequence: TGTGCCTGGACCGGGGGCGGGAGGGCCGAGACCCAGTACTTC. It is translated as CAWTGGGRAETQYF. The chain links TRBV30 to TRBJ2-5, with 9 bases aligning to TRBD2. The CDR3 sequence is 14 residues long. Germline V gene lookup returns CDR1 GTSNPN and CDR2 SVGIG (reference sequence). V lost 4 bases, J lost 5 bases, and 8 bases stayed unmatched.

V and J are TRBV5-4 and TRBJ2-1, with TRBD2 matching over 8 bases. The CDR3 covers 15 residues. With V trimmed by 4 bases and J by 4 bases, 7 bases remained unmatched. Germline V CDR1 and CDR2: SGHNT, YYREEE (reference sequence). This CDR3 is CASSQSGRSYNEQFF. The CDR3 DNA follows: TGTGCCAGCAGCCAAAGCGGGAGATCGTACAATGAGCAGTTCTTC.

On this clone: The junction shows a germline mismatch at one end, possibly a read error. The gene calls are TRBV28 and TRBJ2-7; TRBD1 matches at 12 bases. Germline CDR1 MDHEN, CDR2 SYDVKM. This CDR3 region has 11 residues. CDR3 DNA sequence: TGTGCCAGCAGGACGGGACAGGGGGCTGCCTTC. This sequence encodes CASRTGQGAAF.

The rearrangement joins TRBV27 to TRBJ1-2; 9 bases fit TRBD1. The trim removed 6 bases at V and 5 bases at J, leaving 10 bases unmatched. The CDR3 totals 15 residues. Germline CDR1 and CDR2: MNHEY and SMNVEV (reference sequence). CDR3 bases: TGTGCCAGCAGCCCCGGACAGGGGCTATATTATGGCTACACCTTC. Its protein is CASSPGQGLYYGYTF.

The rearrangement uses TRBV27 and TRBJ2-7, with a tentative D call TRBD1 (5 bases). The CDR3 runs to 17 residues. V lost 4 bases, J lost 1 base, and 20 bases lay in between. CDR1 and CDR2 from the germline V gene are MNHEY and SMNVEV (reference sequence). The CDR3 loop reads CASSWARANTDSYEQYF. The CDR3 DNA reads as TGTGCCAGCAGTTGGGCCAGGGCGAACACCGATTCCTACGAGCAGTACTTC.

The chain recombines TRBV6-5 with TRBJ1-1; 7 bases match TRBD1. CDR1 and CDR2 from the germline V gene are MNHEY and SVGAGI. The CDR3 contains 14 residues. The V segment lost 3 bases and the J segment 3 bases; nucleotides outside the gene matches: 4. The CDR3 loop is CASSYDREHTEAFF. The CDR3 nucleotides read TGTGCCAGCAGTTATGACAGGGAGCACACTGAAGCTTTCTTT.